These 10 T cell receptor beta chains were all obtained from the same sample, sequenced in a study of beta chain features in type 1 diabetes (dated by TCRdb to about 2018). The library came from the immunoSEQ multiplex PCR assay. The entire amount of isolated RNA was reverse transcribed using the High Capacity cDNA Reverse Transcription Kit, so the sequenced TCRB transcripts were expressed ones. This is the immuneACCESS table as TCRdb keeps it, with only in-frame sequences that have V and J called. A part of the clones is gone; compared with another copy, unresolved V genes explain less than half, and the rest is unexplained. This sample comprises 900,000 or so clones, roughly 17% of them detected only once. The ten largest make up 0.02% to 0.025% of the sample. The material sequenced was naive CD4+ T cells from blood. Sample cell subset or site, as interpreted from the label and publication: true naive CD4+ T cells. These receptors all come from a young woman in good health.

The chain is built from TRBV4-3 and TRBJ2-2, with D possibly being TRBD2 (5 bases). The CDR3 runs to 14 residues. V was pared by 4 bases and J by 5 bases, with 11 bases between. Germline V gene sequence: CDR1 LGHNA, CDR2 YSLEER. CDR3: CASSPRTGTGELFF. The CDR3 DNA is TGCGCCAGCAGCCCGAGGACTGGTACCGGGGAGCTGTTTTTT.

The sample holds a few counts of this clone. The chain carries TRBV6-1 and TRBJ1-5, with a possible D match to TRBD1 (5 bases). V gave up 5 bases and J gave up 3 bases, with 11 bases separating them. CDR3 size: 14 residues. Per germline, CDR1 MNHNS and CDR2 SASEGT. The DNA of the CDR3 is TGTGCCAGCAGTTCTCGACAGCTCAATCAGCCCCAGCATTTT. This encodes CASSSRQLNQPQHF.

The sample holds a few counts of this clone. The J gene is TRBJ2-6, the V gene TRBV6-6; TRBD1 aligns across 7 bases. From germline, CDR1 is MNHNY and CDR2 SVGAGI (reference sequence). The CDR3 covers 16 residues. The J segment lost 4 bases and the V segment lost 2 bases, leaving 5 bases of the junction unmatched. The DNA for the CDR3 is TGTGCCAGCAGTTACACCACAGGGGCCGGGGCCAACGTCCTGACTTTC. Translating it yields CASSYTTGAGANVLTF.

This clone was observed a handful of times. The chain links TRBV2 to TRBJ2-1; 7 bases align to TRBD1. The CDR3 extends over 12 amino acids. Germline V gene data show CDR1 as SNHLY and CDR2 as FYNNEI. The V gene end was trimmed by 7 bases and the J gene end by 6 bases; junction bases not matched to a gene: 3. CDR3 in DNA: TGTGCCAGCAACGGACAGGTCAATGAGCAGTTCTTC. It yields the protein CASNGQVNEQFF.

This clone was observed a few times. CDR3 nucleotide sequence: TGCAGCGTTGATTGGCCAGGACTCCCAAGCTCCTACAATGAGCAGTTCTTC. Its translation is CSVDWPGLPSSYNEQFF. This chain connects TRBV29-1 to TRBJ2-1; D possibly corresponds to TRBD2 (5 bases). The V end was cut by 3 bases, the J end by 0 bases, with 18 bases between. The CDR3 is 17 amino acids. Germline values: CDR1 SQVTM, CDR2 ANQGSEA.

The V gene is TRBV14, the J gene TRBJ2-7; no reliable D call. The V gene lost 2 bases and the J gene lost 1 base, with 3 bases spanning the gap. This CDR3 has 12 amino acids. The germline gives CDR1 SGHDN, CDR2 FVKESK. The DNA for the CDR3 is TGTGCCAGCAGCCAAACGTCCTACGAGCAGTACTTC. Protein product: CASSQTSYEQYF.

In its sample, this clone was seen a few times. The chain recombines TRBV7-6 with TRBJ2-7, with D hard to call. Trimming left V 5 bases short and J 5 bases short, with 22 bases between. The germline V gene encodes CDR1 SGHVS and CDR2 FNYEAQ. This CDR3 has 16 residues. Here the CDR3 DNA reads TGTGCCAGCAGCGAACGACCCGGGCCCTTAGAGGACGAGCAGTACTTC. Translated, it gives CASSERPGPLEDEQYF.

This clone was found a few times. This sequence joins TRBV4-3 and TRBJ1-2; D call uncertain. CDR1 LGHNA and CDR2 YSLEER come from the germline V gene. This CDR3 has 16 amino acids. Trimming removed 0 bases from V and 4 bases from J, with 15 bases in between. The CDR3 sequence: CASSQERRARLYGYTF. The CDR3 nucleotides read TGCGCCAGCAGCCAAGAACGACGGGCAAGACTCTATGGCTACACCTTC.

The V gene is TRBV28, the J gene TRBJ2-2; D remains unclear. Germline CDR1 reads MDHEN; CDR2 reads SYDVKM. The CDR3 loop spans 13 amino acids. The V end lost 6 bases, the J end lost 5 bases, and 10 bases lay between the germline ends. CDR3 region: CASSSDMTGELFF. In DNA, the CDR3 is TGTGCCAGCAGCTCGGATATGACCGGGGAGCTGTTTTTT.

The sample holds a few counts of this clone. The genes are TRBV7-9 and TRBJ2-1; weak D call: TRBD1 (6 bases). Germline loops: CDR1 SEHNR, CDR2 FQNEAQ (reference sequence). The CDR3 has 16 residues. Deletions cut 2 bases from V and 2 bases from J, with 13 bases between. The CDR3 nucleotides read TGTGCCAGCAGCTTAATCCACAGGGCGGCCTACAATGAGCAGTTCTTC. This gives the protein CASSLIHRAAYNEQFF.